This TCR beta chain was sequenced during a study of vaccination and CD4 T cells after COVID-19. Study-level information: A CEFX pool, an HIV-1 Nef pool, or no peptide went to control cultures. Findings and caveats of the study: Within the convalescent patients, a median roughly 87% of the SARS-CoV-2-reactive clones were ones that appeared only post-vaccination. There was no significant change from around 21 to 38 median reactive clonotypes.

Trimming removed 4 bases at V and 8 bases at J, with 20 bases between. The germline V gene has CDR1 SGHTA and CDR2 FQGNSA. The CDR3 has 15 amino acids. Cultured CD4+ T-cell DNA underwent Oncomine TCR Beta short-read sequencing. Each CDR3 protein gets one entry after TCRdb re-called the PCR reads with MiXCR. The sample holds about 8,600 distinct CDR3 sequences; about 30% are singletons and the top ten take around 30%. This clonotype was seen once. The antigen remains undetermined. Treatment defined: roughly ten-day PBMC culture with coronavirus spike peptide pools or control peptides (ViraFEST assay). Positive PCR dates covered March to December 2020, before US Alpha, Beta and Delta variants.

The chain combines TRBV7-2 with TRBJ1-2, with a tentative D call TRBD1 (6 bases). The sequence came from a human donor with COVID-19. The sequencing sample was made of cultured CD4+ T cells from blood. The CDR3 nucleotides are TGTGCCAGCAGCTCGGGGGCGCGGGGGGCCATCGGCTACACCTTC. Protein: CASSSGARGAIGYTF.